A single sample is the source of the 19 T cell receptor beta chains below, sequenced in a study of CD8 T cells in Susac syndrome. An input of about 0.5 to 1 ug of RNA was subjected to reverse transcription using random hexamers. TCRdb re-analysed the immunoSEQ multiplex PCR reads in MiXCR, keeping a single row per CDR3 protein. The sample has some 260,000 distinct CDR3 sequences, about 85% seen once. Sequencing was performed on CD8+ T cells from PBMCs. The receptors were gathered from a human donor with multiple sclerosis.

This chain links TRBV10-3 with TRBJ2-1; 11 nucleotides agree with TRBD1. Germline V gene sequence: CDR1 ENHRY, CDR2 SYGVKD. The CDR3 is made up of 16 amino acids. The V segment lost 3 bases and the J segment 4 bases; nucleotides outside the gene matches: 5. As DNA, the CDR3 is TGTGCCATCAGTGATCCGGGACAGGGGGTTTACAATGAGCAGTTCTTC. It encodes CAISDPGQGVYNEQFF.

This clonotype was recorded a few times. The CDR3 reads CASSLIDREGEQYF. Here the CDR3 DNA reads TGCGCCAGCAGCCTTATTGACAGGGAAGGCGAGCAGTACTTC. The V call is TRBV4-1, the J call TRBJ2-7; TRBD1 matches 7 bases. The CDR3 covers 14 residues. J was trimmed by 6 bases and V by 4 bases; bases with no gene match: 9. Germline CDR1 is MGHRA and CDR2 is YSYEKL.

Regarding this clonotype: The germline gene is not matched at one end of the junction; a read error may be the cause. The genes are TRBV27 and TRBJ2-7; a possible D gene is TRBD2 (6 bases). This CDR3 is built from 13 residues. The germline CDR1 and CDR2 sequences are MNHEY and SMNVEV (reference sequence). CDR3 loop: CAGSLGRSYEQYF. DNA of the CDR3: TGTGCCGGCAGTTTAGGGAGGTCCTACGAGCAGTACTTC.

The J gene is TRBJ2-6, the V gene TRBV7-3; D call uncertain. Germline assignment: CDR1 SGHTA and CDR2 FQGTGA. The CDR3 covers 15 residues. Trimming shortened V by 2 bases and J by 0 bases, and 5 bases separated the two germline ends. The CDR3 sequence: CASSLYGSGANVLTF. As DNA, the CDR3 is TGTGCCAGCAGCTTATATGGCTCTGGGGCCAACGTCCTGACTTTC.

This clonotype showed up just once. The chain has TRBV15 and TRBJ2-7, with 8 bases matching TRBD1. The CDR3 is 14 residues long. V lost 9 bases and J lost 1; bases outside the gene matches: 8. Per germline, CDR1 LNHNV and CDR2 YYDKDF (reference sequence). CDR3: CATAAGTGSYEQYF. The DNA of the CDR3 is TGTGCCACAGCTGCCGGGACAGGATCCTACGAGCAGTACTTC.

V and J are TRBV7-9 and TRBJ2-1, with 10 bases aligning to TRBD2. V lost 3 bases to trimming and J lost 0 bases; unmatched junction nucleotides: 8. The CDR3 is made up of 18 amino acids. Germline lookup yields CDR1 SEHNR and CDR2 FQNEAQ (reference sequence). CDR3 protein: CASSFPGLAESSYNEQFF. CDR3 nucleotides: TGTGCCAGCAGCTTTCCAGGACTAGCGGAGAGCTCCTACAATGAGCAGTTCTTC.

The rearrangement links TRBV7-9 to TRBJ1-2; D is perhaps TRBD1 (6 bases). CDR1 is SEHNR, CDR2 FQNEAQ, per germline (reference sequence). Trimming left V 5 bases short and J 4 bases short, with 17 bases between. CDR3 size: 15 residues. The CDR3: CASSPPWTDLYGYTF. The CDR3 DNA follows: TGTGCCAGCAGCCCCCCCTGGACAGATCTCTATGGCTACACCTTC. Using reference TRBV7-9 and TRBJ1-2 for the parts outside the CDR3, the full variable domain is DTGVSQNPRHKITKRGQNVTFRCDPISEHNRLYWYRQTLGQGPEFLTYFQNEAQLEKSRLLSDRFSAERPKGSFSTLEIQRTEQGDSAMYLCASSPPWTDLYGYTFGSGTRLTVV.

J is TRBJ1-6 and V is TRBV7-9, with D uncertain. The CDR3 is 12 amino acids. Germline V CDR1 and CDR2: SEHNR, FQNEAQ (reference sequence). Trimming shortened V by 5 bases and J by 10 bases, and 9 bases separated the two germline ends. CDR3 DNA: TGTGCCAGCAGCCACCAAAACTCACCCCTCCACTTT. Its protein is CASSHQNSPLHF.

The chain employs TRBV19 and TRBJ1-5; TRBD1 matches 8 bases. The germline CDR1 and CDR2 sequences are LNHDA and SQIVND (reference sequence). This CDR3 has 14 residues. With 5 bases clipped from V and 5 bases from J, the junction kept 5 bases outside the gene matches. CDR3 residues: CASSFRGHDQPQHF. The CDR3 bases are TGTGCCAGTAGTTTCAGGGGGCATGATCAGCCCCAGCATTTT. Full variable domain (missing parts from reference TRBV19 and TRBJ1-5): DGGITQSPKYLFRKEGQNVTLSCEQNLNHDAMYWYRQDPGQGLRLIYYSQIVNDFQKGDIAEGYSVSREKKESFPLTVTSAQKNPTAFYLCASSFRGHDQPQHFGDGTRLSIL.

The chain uses TRBV24-1 and TRBJ2-7; TRBD1 might be the D (7 bases). The CDR3 consists of 15 residues. V shed 5 bases and J shed 6 bases, with 19 bases lying between them. CDR1 is KGHDR, CDR2 SFDVKD, per germline. In DNA, the CDR3 is TGTGCCACCAGTGCCGCGACAGGGAGGAGGGGCGAGCAGTACTTC. This sequence encodes CATSAATGRRGEQYF.

The chain joins TRBV15 to TRBJ2-3; TRBD2 is a possible D gene (5 bases). This CDR3 comprises 15 residues. CDR1 is LNHNV, CDR2 YYDKDF, per germline (reference sequence). Trimming stripped 0 bases from V and 2 bases from J, with 9 bases between. In DNA, the CDR3 is TGTGCCACCAGCAGAGAGAACGGGGTCACAGATACGCAGTATTTT. This codes for CATSRENGVTDTQYF.

This chain joins TRBV7-9 and TRBJ1-1; D is unresolved. Germline V lookup: CDR1 SEHNR, CDR2 FQNEAQ (reference sequence). The CDR3 runs 12 residues. CDR3 DNA: TGTGTTATCATGGGCGTCTCCCGTGAAGCTTTCTTT. This sequence encodes CVIMGVSREAFF.

This clonotype was picked up a small number of times. CDR3 sequence (DNA): TGCGCCAGCAGCCAAAGCCTCCGGGAGACTAGGGAGCAGTACTTC. Translating gives CASSQSLRETREQYF. The chain is built from TRBV4-1 and TRBJ2-7; the D gene is possibly TRBD2 (6 bases). Germline CDR1 reads MGHRA; CDR2 reads YSYEKL. This CDR3 spans 15 amino acids. V lost 2 bases, J lost 7 bases, and 18 bases lay in between.

This clonotype showed up just once. The V gene is TRBV14, the J gene TRBJ1-1; no firm D call. The CDR3 is 14 amino acids. Germline V CDR1 and CDR2: SGHDN, FVKESK. Trimming shortened V by 3 bases and J by 6 bases, and 14 bases separated the two germline ends. The CDR3, as DNA: TGTGCCAGCAGCCATGCCATGGGGAGCCCTGAAGCTTTCTTT. This sequence encodes CASSHAMGSPEAFF.

V usage is TRBV5-1 and J usage is TRBJ1-1; D uncertain. Germline V lookup: CDR1 SGHRS, CDR2 YFSETQ. The CDR3 covers 12 residues. V was clipped by 0 bases and J by 6 bases, with 6 bases between them. CDR3 loop: CASSLVFPEAFF. The CDR3 DNA is TGCGCCAGCAGCTTGGTTTTTCCTGAAGCTTTCTTT. Supplemented by reference TRBV5-1 and TRBJ1-1, the full variable domain reads KAGVTQTPRYLIKTRGQQVTLSCSPISGHRSVSWYQQTPGQGLQFLFEYFSETQRNKGNFPGRFSGRQFSNSRSEMNVSTLELGDSALYLCASSLVFPEAFFGQGTRLTVV.

The chain has TRBV27 and TRBJ1-4; no reliable D call. Germline V gene lookup returns CDR1 MNHEY and CDR2 SMNVEV (reference sequence). This CDR3 has 17 amino acids. V lost 5 bases, J lost 0 bases, and 16 bases lay in between. CDR3 region: CASSQTQRRATNEKLFF. The CDR3 region has the DNA TGTGCCAGCAGTCAAACTCAACGGCGTGCAACTAATGAAAAACTGTTTTTT.

The chain joins TRBV6-1 to TRBJ1-4, with D unresolved. V lost 5 bases to trimming and J lost 10 bases, with 17 bases between them. In germline, CDR1 is MNHNS, CDR2 SASEGT. The CDR3 is 14 residues long. CDR3 sequence reads: CASSTMTSSGKLFF. In DNA form, the CDR3 reads TGTGCCAGCAGTACAATGACCAGCAGTGGAAAACTGTTTTTT.

V is TRBV24-1 and J is TRBJ2-1; 7 bases align to TRBD2. Looked up from germline, CDR1 is KGHDR and CDR2 is SFDVKD. This CDR3 region has 15 residues. J lost 2 bases, V lost 1 base, and 1 base had no gene match. The CDR3 DNA is TGTGCCACCAGTGATTTACGGGAGGCCTACAATGAGCAGTTCTTC. Its protein product is CATSDLREAYNEQFF.

The chain joins TRBV27 to TRBJ2-7, with 7 bases that match TRBD2. Per the germline V gene, CDR1 is MNHEY and CDR2 is SMNVEV (reference sequence). J lost 0 bases, V lost 2 bases, and 1 base had no gene match. The CDR3 is 14 amino acids. The CDR3 spells CASSLRTSSYEQYF. CDR3 sequence (DNA): TGTGCCAGCAGTTTAAGGACTAGCTCCTACGAGCAGTACTTC.